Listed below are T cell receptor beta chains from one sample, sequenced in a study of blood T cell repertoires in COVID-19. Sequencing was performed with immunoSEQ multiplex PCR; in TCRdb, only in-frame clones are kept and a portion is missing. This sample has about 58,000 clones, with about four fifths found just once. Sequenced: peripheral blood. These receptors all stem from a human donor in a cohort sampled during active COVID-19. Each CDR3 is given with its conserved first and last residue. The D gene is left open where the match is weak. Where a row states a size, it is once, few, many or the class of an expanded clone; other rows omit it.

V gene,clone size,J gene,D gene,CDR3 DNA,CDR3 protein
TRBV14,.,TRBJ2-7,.,TGTGCCAGCAGCCAAGCTCTGACAAGTGGCGAGCAGTACTTC,CASSQALTSGEQYF
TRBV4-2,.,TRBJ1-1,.,TGTGCCAGCAGCCAGAGGAACACTGAAGCTTTCTTT,CASSQRNTEAFF
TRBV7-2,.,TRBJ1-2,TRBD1,TGTGCCAGCAGCTTGTCCCGGGACAGAAACTATGGCTACACCTTC,CASSLSRDRNYGYTF
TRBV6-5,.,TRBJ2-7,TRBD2,TGTGCCAGCACCGGGAGGACGGGGGAGCAGTACTTC,CASTGRTGEQYF
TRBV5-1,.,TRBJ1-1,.,TGCGCCAGCAGCTTCAGTGGCGGGGGTCATGAAGCTTTCTTT,CASSFSGGGHEAFF
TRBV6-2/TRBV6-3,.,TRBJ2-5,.,TGTGCCAGCAGCCTAGGAGCTGAAGAGACCCAGTACTTC,CASSLGAEETQYF
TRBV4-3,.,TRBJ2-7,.,TGCGCCAGCAGCCAAGATGAGGGCCTCTCCTACGAGCAGTACTTC,CASSQDEGLSYEQYF
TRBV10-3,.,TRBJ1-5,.,TGTGCCATCAGTGATCGGCGGAGCAATCAGCCCCAGCATTTT,CAISDRRSNQPQHF
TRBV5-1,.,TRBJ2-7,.,TGCGCCAGCAGCTTGGTAGAGTCGGGAACCTACGAGCAGTACTTC,CASSLVESGTYEQYF
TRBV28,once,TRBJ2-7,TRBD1,TGTGCCAGCAGTCCCCGACAGGGGGCCGGCGAGCAGTACTTC,CASSPRQGAGEQYF
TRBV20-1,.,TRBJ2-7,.,TGCAGTGCGGGGAGGATCGAGCAGTACTTC,CSAGRIEQYF
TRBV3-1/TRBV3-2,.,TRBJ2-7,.,TGTGCCAGCAGCGTCAGACCTAGCTCCCCCGGCGAGCAGTACTTC,CASSVRPSSPGEQYF
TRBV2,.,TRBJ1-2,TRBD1,TGTGCCAGCAGTGAAGCAGGCCGGGACAGGGGGCAGAACTATGGCTACACCTTC,CASSEAGRDRGQNYGYTF
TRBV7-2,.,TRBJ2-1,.,TGTGCCAGCACCCAACGGGGAGGACGATACAATGAGCAGTTCTTC,CASTQRGGRYNEQFF
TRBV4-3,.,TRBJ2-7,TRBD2,TGCGCCAGCTTAAGCGGGAGGAAATTGTACGAGCAGTACTTC,CASLSGRKLYEQYF
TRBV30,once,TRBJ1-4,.,TGTGCCTGGAGTGCATCCGAAAAACTGTTTTTT,CAWSASEKLFF
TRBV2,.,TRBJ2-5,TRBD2,TGTGCCAGCACCGGACTAGGGGAACAAGAGACCCAGTACTTC,CASTGLGEQETQYF
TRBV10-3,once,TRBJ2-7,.,TGTGCCATCGGGGGGTCGGGTTCCTACGAGCAGTACTTC,CAIGGSGSYEQYF
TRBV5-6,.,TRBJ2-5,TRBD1,TGTGCCAGCAGCCCCCGGACAGGGAATTACCAAGAGACCCAGTACTTC,CASSPRTGNYQETQYF
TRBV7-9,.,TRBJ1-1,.,TGTGCCAGCAGCTTTGAGGCGGCGAACACTGAAGCTTTCTTT,CASSFEAANTEAFF
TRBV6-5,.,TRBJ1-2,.,TGTGCCTCGGAAGTGGGGGCCTATGGCTACACCTTC,CASEVGAYGYTF
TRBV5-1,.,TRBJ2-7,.,TGCGCCAGCAGCTTACACCCAGGGGCTAGCTCCTACGAGCAGTACTTC,CASSLHPGASSYEQYF
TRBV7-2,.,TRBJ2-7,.,TGTGCCAGCAGCTCGGTTATCTCCTACGAGCAGTACTTC,CASSSVISYEQYF
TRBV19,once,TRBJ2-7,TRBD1,TGTGCCAGTAGTCTCGGGGACAGGGGCTTCGAGCAGTACTTC,CASSLGDRGFEQYF
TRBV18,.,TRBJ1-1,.,TGTGCCAGCTCACCCGACAGCCCCGTAGGGAACACTGAAGCTTTCTTT,CASSPDSPVGNTEAFF
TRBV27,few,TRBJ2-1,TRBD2,TGTGCCAGCAGTTTGTGGGGGGAGACTAGCGGGAGGCTAAATGAGCAGTTCTTC,CASSLWGETSGRLNEQFF
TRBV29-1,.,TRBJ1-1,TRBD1,TGCAGCGTTAAGACAGGGGGGTACACTGAAGCTTTCTTT,CSVKTGGYTEAFF
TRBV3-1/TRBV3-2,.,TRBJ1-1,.,TGTGCCAGCAGCTCCCTAGTACAGGGAATAGGCACTGAAGCTTTCTTT,CASSSLVQGIGTEAFF
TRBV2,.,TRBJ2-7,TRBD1,TGTGCCAGCCGTTGGTTTGGACAGGGGGCTTACGAGCAGTACTTC,CASRWFGQGAYEQYF
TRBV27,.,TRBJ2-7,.,TGTGCCAGCAGTTTATTTCAGGCCCACGAGCAGTACTTC,CASSLFQAHEQYF
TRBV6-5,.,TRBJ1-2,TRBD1,TGTGCCAGCAGTTACAGGGGGACAGGGGGCAGCTATGGCTACACCTTC,CASSYRGTGGSYGYTF
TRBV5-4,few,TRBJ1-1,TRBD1,TGTGCCAGCAGCTCCGGGACAGGGTTCACTGAAGCTTTCTTT,CASSSGTGFTEAFF
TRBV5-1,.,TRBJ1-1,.,TGCGCCAGCAGCCCCCTATTCCGTGGTCACAGCATGAACACTGAAGCTTTCTTT,CASSPLFRGHSMNTEAFF
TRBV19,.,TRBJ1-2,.,TGTGCCAGTAGTATTATTTTCCAGAAAACTAACTATGGCTACACCTTC,CASSIIFQKTNYGYTF
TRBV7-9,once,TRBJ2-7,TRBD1,TGCAGGACAGGGGACTCCTACGAGCAGTACTTC,CRTGDSYEQYF
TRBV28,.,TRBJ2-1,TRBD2,TGTGCCAGCAGAGCCCGCGGGACTAGTCTCAATGAGCAGTTCTTC,CASRARGTSLNEQFF
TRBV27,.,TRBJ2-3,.,TGTGCCAGCAGTTTAAGGGGTCGGACAGATACGCAGTATTTT,CASSLRGRTDTQYF
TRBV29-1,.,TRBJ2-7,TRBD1,TGCAGCATAGGACAGGGGGCCTACGAGCAGTACTTC,CSIGQGAYEQYF
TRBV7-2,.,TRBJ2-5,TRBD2,TGTGCCAGCAGCTCGCCCCTAGCGGGAGTCTGGGAGACCCAGTACTTC,CASSSPLAGVWETQYF
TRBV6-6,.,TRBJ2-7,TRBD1,TGTGCCAGCAGGGGACAGGGGGAAGCCTACGAGCAGTACTTC,CASRGQGEAYEQYF
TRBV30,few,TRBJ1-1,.,TGTGCCTGGAATTACGACAGGAACACTGAAGCTTTCTTT,CAWNYDRNTEAFF
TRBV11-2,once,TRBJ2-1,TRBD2,TGTGCCAGCTTTAATGATTGGACTAGCGGGAAAAATGAGCAGTTCTTC,CASFNDWTSGKNEQFF
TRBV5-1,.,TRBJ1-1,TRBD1,TGCGCCAGCAGTCCCGCGACAGGGGGGTTAAAGACTGAAGCTTTCTTT,CASSPATGGLKTEAFF
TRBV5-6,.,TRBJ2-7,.,TGTGCCAGCAGCCTCGCCAGGGGAGACTACGAGCAGTACTTC,CASSLARGDYEQYF
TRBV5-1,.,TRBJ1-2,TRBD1,TGCGCCAGCAGCTATTACGGGACAGGGGATGGCTACACCTTC,CASSYYGTGDGYTF
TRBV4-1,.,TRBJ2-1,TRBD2,TGCGCCAGCAGCCAAGCGGGGAGCGGGGAGCTTGAGCAGTTCTTC,CASSQAGSGELEQFF
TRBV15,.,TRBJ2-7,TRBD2,TGTGCCACCAGCAGAGAGCCCCCGGGAGGGCCTTCCTACGAGCAGTACTTC,CATSREPPGGPSYEQYF
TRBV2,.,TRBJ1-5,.,TGTGCCAGCAGTGATGGTGCGGGACTGAGCAATCAGCCCCAGCATTTT,CASSDGAGLSNQPQHF
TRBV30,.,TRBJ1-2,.,TGTGCCTGGAGCGTTCCGGGGAACGGAGCAGTTTATGGCTACACCTTC,CAWSVPGNGAVYGYTF
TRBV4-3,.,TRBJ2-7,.,TGCGCCAGCAGCCAAGGCCGGGTGGCAGGGGATCCCTACGAGCAGTACTTC,CASSQGRVAGDPYEQYF
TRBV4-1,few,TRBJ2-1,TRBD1,TGCGCCAGCAGCCCCCGCCAGGGGGCGGTCCATGAGCAGTTCTTC,CASSPRQGAVHEQFF
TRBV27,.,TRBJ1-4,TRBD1,TGTGCCAGCAGTTCGTGGACAGGAATTAATGAAAAACTGTTTTTT,CASSSWTGINEKLFF
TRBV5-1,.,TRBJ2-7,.,TGCGCCAGCAGCCAAGACAGTACCGAGCAGTACTTC,CASSQDSTEQYF
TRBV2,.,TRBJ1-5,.,TGTGCCAGCAGCCTAACGGACATACCTTTAAGCAATCAGCCCCAGCATTTT,CASSLTDIPLSNQPQHF
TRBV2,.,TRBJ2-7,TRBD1,TGTGCCAGCCTCCAACGTCCCGGGACAGGTCTGATAACCTACGAGCAGTACTTC,CASLQRPGTGLITYEQYF
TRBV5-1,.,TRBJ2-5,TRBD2,TGCGCCACCGCGGGGGGGCGTTACCAAGAGACCCAGTACTTC,CATAGGRYQETQYF
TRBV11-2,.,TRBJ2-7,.,TGTGCCAGCAGCCTGGGGGGAGGCGGCTACGAGCAGTACTTC,CASSLGGGGYEQYF
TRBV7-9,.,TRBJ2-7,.,TGTGCCAGCAGCATGAGAGGGAGAGGCTACGAGCAGTACTTC,CASSMRGRGYEQYF
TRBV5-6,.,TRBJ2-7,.,TGTGCCAGCAGCTTGTTCGGTCCCTACGAGCAGTACTTC,CASSLFGPYEQYF